This note documents a single T cell receptor beta chain sequence. Antigen unknown. The data belong to a study of beta chain features in type 1 diabetes. The V segment lost 1 base and the J segment 5 bases; nucleotides outside the gene matches: 4. CDR3 length: 15 residues. Germline V CDR1 and CDR2: LGHNA, YSLEER. The isolated RNA, all of it, was reverse transcribed, so expressed TCRB transcripts were what got sequenced. Generated by immunoSEQ multiplex PCR, the TCRdb table keeps only in-frame clones and is missing some. Of more than 300,000 clones listed, 10% to 15% were seen once; the top ten hold roughly 0.015%. CD45RO/CCR7/CD25/CD127/CD95/CD27 staining was used to isolate CD4+ naive, central memory, regulatory and stem cell-like memory cells by sorting. General study findings and limits: Lower insertion and higher deletion counts appeared at VDJ junctions in type 1 diabetes patients. HLA influence on TCRB rearrangement stayed unresolved here.

Sequenced input: naive CD4+ T cells from blood. The V and J genes are TRBV4-3 and TRBJ1-2; 10 bases match TRBD1. This clonotype was obtained from a man aged 18 to 29 in good health. CDR3 region: CASSQVTGGAYGYTF. The DNA of the CDR3 is TGCGCCAGCAGCCAAGTGACAGGGGGCGCTTATGGCTACACCTTC.